These T cell receptor beta chains were read from a single sample in a study of PD-1 blockade in mismatch repair-deficient tumors. The protocol was immunoSEQ multiplex PCR, while the TCRdb copy is restricted to in-frame clones and leaves out a portion. The sample yields tens of thousands of clones, roughly four fifths seen once. The sequenced sample was peripheral blood, obtained 2 weeks after starting pembrolizumab. These receptors were obtained from an adult with mismatch repair-deficient cancer. Both conserved end residues are part of each CDR3. The D gene is left open where the match is weak. Clone sizes are given selectively: once, few, many, or a class where the clone is expanded.

NA,TRBV5-1,NA,TRBJ2-7,CASSSREGYEQYF,TGCGCCAGCAGCTCCCGAGAGGGCTACGAGCAGTACTTC
TRBD2,TRBV4-1,NA,TRBJ2-1,CASSRTSGSSREQFF,TGCGCCAGCAGCCGAACTAGCGGGAGCTCGCGTGAGCAGTTCTTC
TRBD1,TRBV7-2,NA,TRBJ1-4,CASSPRGSGQGTEKLFF,TGTGCCAGCAGCCCACGGGGGTCGGGACAGGGGACTGAAAAACTGTTTTTT
TRBD2,TRBV6-1,NA,TRBJ2-4,CASSEGGAKNIQYF,TGTGCCAGCAGTGAGGGGGGGGCCAAAAACATTCAGTACTTC
NA,TRBV6-5,NA,TRBJ2-7,CASSSHSLSSYEQYF,TGTGCCAGCAGTTCTCACTCACTGAGCTCCTACGAGCAGTACTTC
NA,TRBV5-1,NA,TRBJ2-3,CASSLNAGSSTDTQYF,TGCGCCAGCAGCTTGAACGCAGGCTCTAGCACAGATACGCAGTATTTT
NA,TRBV28,NA,TRBJ1-2,CASSQSLYYNYGYTF,TGTGCCAGCAGTCAATCACTCTATTATAACTATGGCTACACCTTC
NA,TRBV13,few,TRBJ2-3,CASSFKIGFYTDTQYF,TGTGCCAGCAGCTTTAAAATCGGGTTCTACACAGATACGCAGTATTTT
TRBD2,TRBV4-3,NA,TRBJ2-1,CASSQDGCKRDENEQFF,TGCGCCAGCAGCCAAGATGGGTGCAAGCGGGATGAGAATGAGCAGTTCTTC
TRBD1,TRBV2,NA,TRBJ2-3,CAGSGTGRPDTQYF,TGTGCCGGTTCCGGGACAGGCCGCCCAGATACGCAGTATTTT
NA,TRBV5-4,NA,TRBJ1-2,CASSFGVPGAGGYTF,TGTGCCAGCAGCTTCGGTGTTCCAGGGGCGGGTGGCTACACCTTC
TRBD2,TRBV27,NA,TRBJ2-7,CASSVTSGPYEQYF,TGTGCCAGCAGTGTTACTAGCGGGCCCTACGAGCAGTACTTC
NA,TRBV4-2,once,TRBJ1-2,CASSQDGGVHGYTF,TGTGCCAGCAGCCAAGACGGAGGGGTCCATGGCTACACCTTC
NA,TRBV6-4,NA,TRBJ2-7,CASLLATTRRGYEQYF,TGTGCCAGCCTTCTCGCTACGACGAGGAGGGGCTACGAGCAGTACTTC
TRBD1,TRBV2,NA,TRBJ1-4,CASRRTGSANEKLFF,TGTGCCAGCAGACGGACAGGGTCCGCTAATGAAAAACTGTTTTTT
TRBD2,TRBV6-5,NA,TRBJ2-7,CASNPGLAGDYEQYF,TGTGCCAGCAACCCTGGACTAGCGGGAGACTACGAGCAGTACTTC
TRBD2,TRBV30,NA,TRBJ2-5,CAWSRGGETQYF,TGTGCCTGGAGTCGGGGGGGAGAGACCCAGTACTTC
NA,TRBV25-1,NA,TRBJ2-5,CASSEGRLRGAGETQYF,TGTGCCAGCAGTGAAGGAAGGTTAAGGGGGGCCGGAGAGACCCAGTACTTC
NA,TRBV19,NA,TRBJ1-5,CASSKTTGPLNQPQHF,TGTGCCAGTAGTAAAACGACAGGTCCCTTGAATCAGCCCCAGCATTTT
TRBD2,TRBV4-1,once,TRBJ2-5,CASSQDMAAGGETQYF,TGCGCCAGCAGCCAAGATATGGCAGCGGGAGGGGAGACCCAGTACTTC
NA,TRBV9,NA,TRBJ2-5,CASSVGSFQETQYF,TGTGCCAGCAGCGTAGGAAGTTTCCAAGAGACCCAGTACTTC
TRBD2,TRBV19,NA,TRBJ2-2,CASSPLSGRGNGELFF,TGTGCCAGTAGTCCCCTTAGCGGGAGGGGGAACGGGGAGCTGTTTTTT
NA,TRBV5-6,NA,TRBJ2-3,CASSYGDGETQYF,TGTGCCAGCAGCTATGGGGACGGCGAGACGCAGTATTTT
NA,TRBV23-1,NA,TRBJ2-5,CASSQSRGPQETQYF,TGCGCCAGCAGTCAATCGCGAGGACCCCAAGAGACCCAGTACTTC
NA,TRBV5-5,NA,TRBJ2-7,CASSLTRVGSYEQYF,TGTGCCAGCAGCTTGACCAGGGTAGGGTCCTACGAGCAGTACTTC
NA,TRBV5-1,NA,TRBJ2-1,CASSYIPVAGWNEQFF,TGCGCCAGCAGCTATATCCCCGTGGCTGGATGGAATGAGCAGTTCTTC
NA,TRBV6-1,NA,TRBJ1-4,CASSYTTEEKLFF,TGTGCCAGCTCCTACACAACTGAGGAAAAACTGTTTTTT
TRBD2,TRBV5-1,NA,TRBJ2-5,CASSLSLAGETQYF,TGCGCCAGCAGCTTGTCCCTAGCGGGGGAGACCCAGTACTTC
TRBD1,TRBV5-4,NA,TRBJ1-2,CASSLGLQGTGARYTF,TGTGCCAGCAGCTTGGGACTACAGGGGACAGGTGCTCGCTACACCTTC
NA,TRBV11-2,NA,TRBJ2-1,CASSPPNSWGNEQFF,TGTGCCAGCAGCCCCCCAAACTCTTGGGGGAATGAGCAGTTCTTC
TRBD1,TRBV29-1,NA,TRBJ2-1,CSVTGWDRGRNEQFF,TGCAGCGTGACCGGCTGGGACAGGGGGCGCAATGAGCAGTTCTTC
TRBD1,TRBV4-2,NA,TRBJ1-2,CASSHEGQGRGYTF,TGTGCCAGCAGCCACGAGGGACAGGGAAGGGGCTACACCTTC
NA,TRBV6-1,NA,TRBJ2-7,CAISDDSLYEQYF,TGTGCCATCAGTGATGACAGCCTCTACGAGCAGTACTTC
TRBD2,TRBV25-1,once,TRBJ2-3,CANGGLAGGGDTQYF,TGTGCCAACGGGGGCCTAGCGGGAGGGGGAGATACGCAGTATTTT
TRBD2,TRBV6-5,NA,TRBJ2-7,CASSYSSGSSYEQYF,TGTGCCAGCAGTTACTCTAGCGGGAGCTCCTACGAGCAGTACTTC
NA,TRBV7-9,NA,TRBJ1-3,CASSSLNSGNTIYF,TGTGCCAGCAGCTCACTAAACAGTGGAAACACCATATATTTT
TRBD1,TRBV7-2,medium-sized,TRBJ1-2,CASSPETGRHGYTF,TGTGCCAGCAGCCCCGAGACAGGGAGACATGGCTACACCTTC
TRBD1,TRBV9,NA,TRBJ1-2,CASSVASGGENYGYTF,TGTGCCAGCAGCGTAGCGTCAGGGGGGGAGAACTATGGCTACACCTTC
NA,TRBV7-9,NA,TRBJ1-1,CASSYLGQNTEAFF,TGTGCCAGCAGCTACCTTGGACAGAACACTGAAGCTTTCTTT
TRBD2,TRBV19,NA,TRBJ2-3,CASSRLAETDTQYF,TGTGCCAGTAGTAGACTAGCGGAGACAGATACGCAGTATTTT
NA,TRBV30,NA,TRBJ2-7,CAWSVSRGVRYEQYF,TGTGCCTGGAGTGTAAGTAGAGGGGTCCGGTACGAGCAGTACTTC
TRBD2,TRBV27,few,TRBJ2-7,CASSWGLAGSEQYF,TGTGCCAGCAGTTGGGGACTAGCGGGATCCGAGCAGTACTTC
NA,TRBV7-8,NA,TRBJ1-5,CASSFEGKQPQHF,TGTGCCAGCAGCTTTGAGGGCAAACAGCCCCAGCATTTT
NA,TRBV7-6,NA,TRBJ2-7,CASSVWPLSYEQYF,TGTGCCAGCAGCGTGTGGCCCCTCTCCTACGAGCAGTACTTC
NA,TRBV5-6,NA,TRBJ2-7,CASSLGAGLSSYEQYF,TGTGCCAGCAGCTTGGGGGCGGGGCTTAGCTCCTACGAGCAGTACTTC